The rows below give T cell receptor beta chains drawn from one sample of a study of beta chain features in type 1 diabetes. Profiled with immunoSEQ multiplex PCR; TCRdb holds only in-frame clones, not every one. The data hold 330,000 or so clones, with 10% to 15% observed a single time. Sequencing input: naive CD4+ T cells from blood. The source of these receptors is a woman aged 18-35 years with type 1 diabetes. CDR3s leave out the opening cysteine and the closing phenylalanine or tryptophan. Size is stated for part of the rows, as once, few or many counts, or as a class when the clone is expanded.

cdr3_length	clone_size	v_call	j_call	cdr3_aa
9	-	TRBV30	TRBJ1-4	AWTVDRRVF
13	few	TRBV5-4	TRBJ2-5	ASMGRPNRGETQY
13	-	TRBV5-1	TRBJ1-5	ASSLAGDASQPQH
11	few	TRBV10-3	TRBJ2-5	ATGLAGEETQY
14	-	TRBV6-1	TRBJ1-6	ASSQVRQALASPLH
16	-	TRBV9	TRBJ2-5	ASSVGRGTSGMGETQY
12	few	TRBV29-1	TRBJ2-7	SVVELARENEQY
11	-	TRBV29-1	TRBJ1-1	SGTGRVNTEAF
13	-	TRBV7-2	TRBJ2-1	ASRSTGVSYNEQF
14	-	TRBV9	TRBJ2-1	ASSVAGQGANNEQF
12	few	TRBV30	TRBJ2-7	AWSGGGSLYEQY
9	-	TRBV30	TRBJ2-7	AWSEQVGQY
12	-	TRBV5-1	TRBJ2-1	ASSVGAGPNEQF
9	-	TRBV29-1	TRBJ1-2	SVKLGHGYT
16	-	TRBV14	TRBJ2-4	ASSQGLAGALAKNIQY
12	few	TRBV7-2	TRBJ1-3	ASSPTGAVDTIY
11	few	TRBV7-2	TRBJ2-5	ASSPFVSETQY